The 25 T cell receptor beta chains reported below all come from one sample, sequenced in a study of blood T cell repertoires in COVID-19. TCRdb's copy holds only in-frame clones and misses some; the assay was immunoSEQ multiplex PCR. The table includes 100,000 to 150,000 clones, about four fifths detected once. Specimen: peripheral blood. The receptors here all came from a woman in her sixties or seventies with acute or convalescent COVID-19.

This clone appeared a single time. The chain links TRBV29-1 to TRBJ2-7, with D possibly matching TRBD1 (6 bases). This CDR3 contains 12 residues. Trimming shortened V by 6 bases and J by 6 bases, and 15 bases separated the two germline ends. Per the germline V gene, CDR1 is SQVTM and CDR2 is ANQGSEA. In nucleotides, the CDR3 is TGCAGCGTCTCCGGGAAACAGGGCGAGCAGTACGTC. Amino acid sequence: CSVSGKQGEQYV.

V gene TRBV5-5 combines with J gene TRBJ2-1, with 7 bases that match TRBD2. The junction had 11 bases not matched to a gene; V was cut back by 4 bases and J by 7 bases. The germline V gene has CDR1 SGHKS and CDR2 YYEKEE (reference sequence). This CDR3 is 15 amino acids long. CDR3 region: CASSLRTRGPNEQFF. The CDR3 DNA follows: TGTGCCAGCAGCCTAAGGACTAGAGGGCCGAATGAGCAGTTCTTC.

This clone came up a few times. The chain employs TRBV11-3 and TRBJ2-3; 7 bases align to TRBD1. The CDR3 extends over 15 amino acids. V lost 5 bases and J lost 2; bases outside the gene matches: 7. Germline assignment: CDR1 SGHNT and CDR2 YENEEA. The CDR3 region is CASSLRTGSTDTQYF. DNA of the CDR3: TGTGCCAGCAGCCTGAGGACAGGCTCCACAGATACGCAGTATTTT.

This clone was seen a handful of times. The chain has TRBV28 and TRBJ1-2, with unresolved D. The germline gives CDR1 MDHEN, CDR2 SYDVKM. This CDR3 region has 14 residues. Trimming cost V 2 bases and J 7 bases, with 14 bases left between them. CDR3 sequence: CASSLLSTSLGYTF. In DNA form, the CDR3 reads TGTGCCAGCAGTTTACTTAGCACCTCACTTGGCTACACCTTC.

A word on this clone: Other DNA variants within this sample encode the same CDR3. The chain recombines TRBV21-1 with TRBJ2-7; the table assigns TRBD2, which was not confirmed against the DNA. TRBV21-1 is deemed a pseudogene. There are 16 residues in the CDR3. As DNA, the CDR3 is TGTGCCAGCAGCAAAGAGGGTAGCGGGGGGATATACGAGCAGTACGTC. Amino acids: CASSKEGSGGIYEQYV.

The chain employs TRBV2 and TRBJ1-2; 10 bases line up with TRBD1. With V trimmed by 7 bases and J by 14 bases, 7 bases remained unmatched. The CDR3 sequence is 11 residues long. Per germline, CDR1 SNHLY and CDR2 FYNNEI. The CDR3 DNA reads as TGTGCCAGCATCCTCGGGGACAGGGGAACCTTC. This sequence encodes CASILGDRGTF. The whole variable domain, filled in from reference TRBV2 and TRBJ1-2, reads EPEVTQTPSHQVTQMGQEVILRCVPISNHLYFYWYRQILGQKVEFLVSFYNNEISEKSEIFDDQFSVERPDGSNFTLKIRSTKLEDSAMYFCASILGDRGTFGSGTRLTVV.

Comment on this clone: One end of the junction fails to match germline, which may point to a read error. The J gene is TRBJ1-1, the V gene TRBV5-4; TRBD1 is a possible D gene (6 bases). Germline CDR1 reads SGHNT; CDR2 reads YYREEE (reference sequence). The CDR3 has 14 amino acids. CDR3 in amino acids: CASSTGQRNAEAFF. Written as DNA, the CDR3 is TGTGCCAGCAGCACCGGACAGAGGAACGCTGAAGCTTTCTTT.

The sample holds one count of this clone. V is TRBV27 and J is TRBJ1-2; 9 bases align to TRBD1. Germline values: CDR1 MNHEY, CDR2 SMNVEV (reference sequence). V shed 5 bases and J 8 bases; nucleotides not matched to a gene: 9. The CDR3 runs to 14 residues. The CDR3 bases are TGTGCCAGCAGTCCCTGGACAGGGGAGGGCGGCTACACCTTC. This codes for CASSPWTGEGGYTF.

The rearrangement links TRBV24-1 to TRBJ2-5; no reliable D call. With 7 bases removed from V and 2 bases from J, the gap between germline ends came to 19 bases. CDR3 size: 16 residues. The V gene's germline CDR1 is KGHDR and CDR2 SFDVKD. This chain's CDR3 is CATSTSLGERQETQYF. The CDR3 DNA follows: TGTGCCACCAGCACCTCCCTAGGCGAACGACAAGAGACCCAGTACTTC.

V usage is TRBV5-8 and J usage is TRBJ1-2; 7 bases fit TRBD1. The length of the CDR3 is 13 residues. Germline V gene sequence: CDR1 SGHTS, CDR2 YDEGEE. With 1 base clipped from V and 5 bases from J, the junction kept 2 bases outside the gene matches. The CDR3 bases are TGTGCCAGCAGCTTGATCAGGGGGTATGGCTACACCTTC. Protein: CASSLIRGYGYTF. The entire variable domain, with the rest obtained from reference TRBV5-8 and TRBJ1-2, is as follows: EAGVTQSPTHLIKTRGQQATLRCSPISGHTSVYWYQQALGLGLQFLLWYDEGEERNRGNFPPRFSGRQFPNYSSELNVNALELEDSALYLCASSLIRGYGYTFGSGTRLTVV.

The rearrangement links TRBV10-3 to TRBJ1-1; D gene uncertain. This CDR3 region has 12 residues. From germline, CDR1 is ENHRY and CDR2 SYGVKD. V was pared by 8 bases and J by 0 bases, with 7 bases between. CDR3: CAIRGLNTEAFF. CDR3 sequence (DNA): TGTGCCATCCGAGGGTTGAACACTGAAGCTTTCTTT.

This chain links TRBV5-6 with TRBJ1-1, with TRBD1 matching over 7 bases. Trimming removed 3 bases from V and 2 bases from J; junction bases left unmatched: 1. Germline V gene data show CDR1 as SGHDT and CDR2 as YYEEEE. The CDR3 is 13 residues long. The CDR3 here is CASSWDRNTEAFF. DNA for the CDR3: TGTGCCAGCAGCTGGGACAGAAACACTGAAGCTTTCTTT. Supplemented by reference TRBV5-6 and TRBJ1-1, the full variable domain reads DAGVTQSPTHLIKTRGQQVTLRCSPKSGHDTVSWYQQALGQGPQFIFQYYEEEERQRGNFPDRFSGHQFPNYSSELNVNALLLGDSALYLCASSWDRNTEAFFGQGTRLTVV.

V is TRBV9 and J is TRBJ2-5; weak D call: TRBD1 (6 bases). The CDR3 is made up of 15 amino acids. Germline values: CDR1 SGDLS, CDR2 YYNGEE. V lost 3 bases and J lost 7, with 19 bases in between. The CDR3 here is CASSATYGQGGTQYF. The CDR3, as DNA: TGTGCCAGCAGCGCCACCTACGGCCAAGGGGGGACCCAGTACTTC.

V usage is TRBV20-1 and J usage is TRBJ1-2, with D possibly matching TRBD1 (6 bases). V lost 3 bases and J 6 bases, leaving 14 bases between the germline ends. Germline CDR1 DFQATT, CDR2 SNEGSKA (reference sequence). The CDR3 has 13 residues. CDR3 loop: CSASGGRQDGYTF. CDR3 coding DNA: TGCAGTGCTAGTGGGGGCAGGCAGGATGGCTACACCTTC.

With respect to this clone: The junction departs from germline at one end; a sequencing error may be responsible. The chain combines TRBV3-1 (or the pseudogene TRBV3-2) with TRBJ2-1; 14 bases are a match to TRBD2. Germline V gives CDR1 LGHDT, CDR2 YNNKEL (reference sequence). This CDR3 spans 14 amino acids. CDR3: CASSPRLAGGPFLF. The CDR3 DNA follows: TGTGCCAGCAGCCCAAGACTAGCGGGGGGGCCATTCCTCTTC.

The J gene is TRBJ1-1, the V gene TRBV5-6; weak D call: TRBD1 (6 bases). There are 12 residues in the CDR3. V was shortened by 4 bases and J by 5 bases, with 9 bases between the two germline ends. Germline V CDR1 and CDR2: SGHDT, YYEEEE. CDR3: CASSRGGTEAFF. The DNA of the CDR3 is TGTGCCAGCAGCAGGGGGGGAACTGAAGCTTTCTTT.

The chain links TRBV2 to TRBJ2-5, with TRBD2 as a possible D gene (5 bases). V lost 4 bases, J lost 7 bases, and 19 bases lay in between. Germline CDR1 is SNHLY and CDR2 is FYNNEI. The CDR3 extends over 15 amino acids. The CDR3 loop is CASSGRSGREGTQYF. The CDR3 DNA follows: TGTGCCAGCAGTGGAAGATCTGGCCGAGAGGGGACCCAGTACTTC.

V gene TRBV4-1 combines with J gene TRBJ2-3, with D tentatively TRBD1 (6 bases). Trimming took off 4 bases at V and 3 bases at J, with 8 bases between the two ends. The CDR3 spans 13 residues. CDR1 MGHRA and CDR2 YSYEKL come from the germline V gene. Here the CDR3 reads CASSPGTTDTQYF. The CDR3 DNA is TGCGCCAGCAGCCCGGGGACAACAGATACGCAGTATTTT.

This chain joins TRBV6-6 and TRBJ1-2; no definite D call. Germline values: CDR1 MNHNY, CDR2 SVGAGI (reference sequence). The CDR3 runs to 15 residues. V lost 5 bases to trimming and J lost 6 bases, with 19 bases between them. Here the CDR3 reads CASSDNVKEVDGYTF. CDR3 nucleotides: TGTGCCAGCAGTGATAACGTAAAAGAGGTCGATGGCTACACCTTC.

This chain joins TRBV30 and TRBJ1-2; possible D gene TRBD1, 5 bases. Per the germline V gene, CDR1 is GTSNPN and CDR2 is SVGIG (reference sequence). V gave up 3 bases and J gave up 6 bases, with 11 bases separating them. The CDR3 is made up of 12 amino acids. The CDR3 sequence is CAWRSQGHGYTF. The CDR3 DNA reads TGTGCCTGGAGAAGTCAGGGCCATGGCTACACCTTC.

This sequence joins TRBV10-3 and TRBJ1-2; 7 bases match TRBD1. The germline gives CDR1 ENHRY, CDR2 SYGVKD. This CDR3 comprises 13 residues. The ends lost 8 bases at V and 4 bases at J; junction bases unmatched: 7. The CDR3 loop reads CAIEGGNGYGYTF. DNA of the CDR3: TGTGCCATCGAAGGGGGCAACGGCTATGGCTACACCTTC.

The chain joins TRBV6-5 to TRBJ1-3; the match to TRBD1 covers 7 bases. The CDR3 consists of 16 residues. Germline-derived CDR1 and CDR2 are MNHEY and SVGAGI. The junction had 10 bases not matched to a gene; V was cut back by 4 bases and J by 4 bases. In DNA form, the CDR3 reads TGTGCCAGCAGTTTGCACAGGGGCGCGAGAGGAAACACCATATATTTT. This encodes CASSLHRGARGNTIYF.

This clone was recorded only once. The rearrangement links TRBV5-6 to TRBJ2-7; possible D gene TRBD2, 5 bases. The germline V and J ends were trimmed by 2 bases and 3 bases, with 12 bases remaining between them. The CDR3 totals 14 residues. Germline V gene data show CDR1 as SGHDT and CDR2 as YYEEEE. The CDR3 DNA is TGTGCCAGCAGCTTTACCGGGGAGAACTACGAGCAGTACGTC. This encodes CASSFTGENYEQYV.

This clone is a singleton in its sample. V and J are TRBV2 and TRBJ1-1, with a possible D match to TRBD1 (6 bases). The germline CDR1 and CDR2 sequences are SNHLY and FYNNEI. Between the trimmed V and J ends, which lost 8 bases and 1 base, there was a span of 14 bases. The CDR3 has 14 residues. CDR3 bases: TGTGCCAGCTCCCCACTCAGGGGGAACACTGAAGCTTTCTTT. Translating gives CASSPLRGNTEAFF.

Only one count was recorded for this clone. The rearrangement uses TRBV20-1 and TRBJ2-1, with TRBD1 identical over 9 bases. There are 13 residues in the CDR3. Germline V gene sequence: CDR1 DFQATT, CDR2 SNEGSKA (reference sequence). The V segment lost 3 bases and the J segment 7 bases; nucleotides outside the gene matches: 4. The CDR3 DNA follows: TGCAGTGCTAGTTACAGGGGGCCTAATGAGCAGTTCTTC. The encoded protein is CSASYRGPNEQFF.